This T cell receptor beta chain was retrieved from a study of response to subunit inactivated influenza vaccine. Whole-study results and caveats: T cells newly recruited by each seasonal influenza vaccination are few, the authors suggested.

TCRdb used MiXCR to reprocess the RT-PCR reads, holding one entry per CDR3 protein. The sample has over 400,000 distinct CDR3 sequences; 13% are singletons. CDR1 and CDR2 from the germline V gene are MNHNS and SASEGT. The CDR3 spans 14 residues. With 6 bases removed from V and 3 bases from J, the gap between germline ends came to 14 bases. Regarding this clonotype: Its antigen is not known.

This chain connects TRBV6-1 to TRBJ2-5; D is unresolved. The receptor was derived from a man in his fifties who received an inactivated influenza vaccine. The sample was PBMCs from blood, taken around seven weeks after vaccination. The CDR3 DNA reads TGTGCCAGCAGCCGTACGTGGGCCGAAGAGACCCAGTACTTC. Protein product: CASSRTWAEETQYF.